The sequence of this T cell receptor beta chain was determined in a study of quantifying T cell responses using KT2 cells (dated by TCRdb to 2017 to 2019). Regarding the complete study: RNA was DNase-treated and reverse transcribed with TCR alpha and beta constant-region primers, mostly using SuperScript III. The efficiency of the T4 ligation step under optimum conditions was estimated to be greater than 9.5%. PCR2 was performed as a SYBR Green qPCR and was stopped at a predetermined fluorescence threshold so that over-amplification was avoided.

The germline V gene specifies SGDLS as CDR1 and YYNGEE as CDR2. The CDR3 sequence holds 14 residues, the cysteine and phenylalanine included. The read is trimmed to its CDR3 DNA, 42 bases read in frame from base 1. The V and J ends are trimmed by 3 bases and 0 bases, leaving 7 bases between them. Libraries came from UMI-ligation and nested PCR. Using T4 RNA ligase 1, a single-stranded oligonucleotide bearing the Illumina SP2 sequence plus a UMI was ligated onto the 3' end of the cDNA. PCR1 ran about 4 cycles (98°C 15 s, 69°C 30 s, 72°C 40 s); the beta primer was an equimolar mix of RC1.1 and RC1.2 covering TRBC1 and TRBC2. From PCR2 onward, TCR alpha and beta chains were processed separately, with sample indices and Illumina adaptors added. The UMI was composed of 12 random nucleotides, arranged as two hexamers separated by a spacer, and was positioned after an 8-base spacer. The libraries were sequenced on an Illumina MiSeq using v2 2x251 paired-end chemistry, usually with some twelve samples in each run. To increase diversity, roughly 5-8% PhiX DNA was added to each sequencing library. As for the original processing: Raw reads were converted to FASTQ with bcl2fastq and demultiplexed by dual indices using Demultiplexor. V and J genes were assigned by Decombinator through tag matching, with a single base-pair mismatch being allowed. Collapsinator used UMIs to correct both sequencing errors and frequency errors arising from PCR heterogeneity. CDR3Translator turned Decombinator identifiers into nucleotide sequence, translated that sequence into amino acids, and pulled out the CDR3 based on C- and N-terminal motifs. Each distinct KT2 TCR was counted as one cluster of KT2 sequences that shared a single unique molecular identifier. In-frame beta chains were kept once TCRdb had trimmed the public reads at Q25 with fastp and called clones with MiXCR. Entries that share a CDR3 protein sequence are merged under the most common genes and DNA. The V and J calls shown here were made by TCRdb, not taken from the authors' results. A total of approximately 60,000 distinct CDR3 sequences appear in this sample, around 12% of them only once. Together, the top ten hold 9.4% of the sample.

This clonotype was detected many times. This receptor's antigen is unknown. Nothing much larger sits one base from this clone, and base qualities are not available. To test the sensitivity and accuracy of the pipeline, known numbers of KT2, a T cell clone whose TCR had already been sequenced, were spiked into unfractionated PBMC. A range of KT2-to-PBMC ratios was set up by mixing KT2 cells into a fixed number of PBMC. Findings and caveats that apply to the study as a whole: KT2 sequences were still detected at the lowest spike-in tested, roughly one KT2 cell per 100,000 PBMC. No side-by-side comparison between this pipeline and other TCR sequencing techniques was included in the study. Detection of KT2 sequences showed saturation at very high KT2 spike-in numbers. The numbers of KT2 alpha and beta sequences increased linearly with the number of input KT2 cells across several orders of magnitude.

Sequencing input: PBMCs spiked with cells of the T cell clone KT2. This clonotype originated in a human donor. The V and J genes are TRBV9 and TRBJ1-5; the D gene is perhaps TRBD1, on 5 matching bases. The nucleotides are TGTGCCAGCAGCGGACAGTTTAGCAATCAGCCCCAGCATTTT. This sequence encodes CASSGQFSNQPQHF.